This T cell receptor beta chain was sequenced for a study of blood T cells in healthy people across ages. The authors ran a second PCR of roughly 6 to 11 cycles using a sample-barcoded 5' primer and a J-beta primer mix. One entry per CDR3 protein results from TCRdb running MiXCR on the 5' RACE reads. The sample has around 800,000 distinct CDR3 sequences; 62% are singletons. CDR3 length: 13 residues. CDR1 is SGHTA and CDR2 is FQGNSA in the germline V gene. With respect to this clonotype: A junction end diverges from the germline sequence, so it may reflect a read error.

The source material was blood. The V and J genes are TRBV7-2 and TRBJ2-7; no reliable D call. The origin of this receptor is a man aged 25 to 40 in good health. This chain's CDR3 is CAGSIMTGHEQYF. CDR3 bases: TGTGCCGGCAGCATAATGACGGGCCACGAGCAGTACTTC.